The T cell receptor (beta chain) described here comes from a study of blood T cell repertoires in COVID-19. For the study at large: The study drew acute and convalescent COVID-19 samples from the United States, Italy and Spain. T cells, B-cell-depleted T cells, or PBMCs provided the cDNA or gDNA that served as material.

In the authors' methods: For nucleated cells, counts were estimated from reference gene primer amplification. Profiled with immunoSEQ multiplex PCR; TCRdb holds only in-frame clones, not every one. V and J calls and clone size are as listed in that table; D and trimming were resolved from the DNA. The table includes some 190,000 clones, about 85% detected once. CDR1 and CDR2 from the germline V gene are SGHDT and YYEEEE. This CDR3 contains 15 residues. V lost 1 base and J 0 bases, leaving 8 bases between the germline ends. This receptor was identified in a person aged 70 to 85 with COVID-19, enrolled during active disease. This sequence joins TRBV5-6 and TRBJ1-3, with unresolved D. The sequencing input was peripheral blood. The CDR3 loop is CASSLPKSSGNTIYF. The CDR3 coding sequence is TGTGCCAGCAGCTTGCCCAAGAGCTCTGGAAACACCATATATTTT.